There are many counts of the clone carrying this T cell receptor (beta chain). Its antigen remains unknown. It was with a sample-barcoded 5' primer and a J-beta primer mix that a second PCR of about 7 to 12 cycles was run. TCRdb ran MiXCR on the 5' RACE reads and lists one entry per CDR3 protein. The repertoire holds under 1,000,000 distinct CDR3 sequences, about 36% seen once, with under 15% in the top ten. Germline V gene lookup returns CDR1 MNHEY and CDR2 SMNVEV (reference sequence). V was shortened by 6 bases and J by 4 bases, with 13 bases between the two germline ends. CDR3 size: 14 residues. This entry belongs to a study of blood T cells in healthy people across ages. Study-wide results and caveats: Compared with aged donors, long-lived donors showed fewer expanded clones, suggesting selection.

In each sample, at least 7 million PBMCs were isolated. V gene TRBV27 combines with J gene TRBJ2-1; a possible D gene is TRBD2 (5 bases). The sample consisted of blood. This clonotype was sampled from a man younger than 30 in good health. CDR3 protein: CASSAPPGYNEQFF. The CDR3, as DNA: TGTGCCAGCAGCGCCCCCCCGGGGTACAATGAGCAGTTCTTC.